These 21 T cell receptor beta chains were all obtained from the same sample, sequenced in a study of shared clonotypes between healthy human individuals. Profiled with immunoSEQ multiplex PCR; TCRdb holds only in-frame clones, not every one. The data show around 1.9 million clones, roughly 93% seen once. Naive CD8 cells, CD45RO-negative and positively selected for CCR7, excluded terminally differentiated effector memory CD45RA+ cells. Sequenced: naive CD8+ T cells from PBMCs. All receptors derive from a young man in good health. Some clones in this sample may be carry-over from other donors' samples.

The genes are TRBV7-2 and TRBJ1-3, with D tentatively TRBD1 (5 bases). The germline V and J ends were trimmed by 5 bases and 4 bases, with 15 bases remaining between them. Germline V gene data show CDR1 as SGHTA and CDR2 as FQGNSA. This CDR3 has 15 amino acids. The CDR3 DNA reads TGTGCCAGCAGCCCAATTGGGGCAGGGGGAAACACCATATATTTT. Protein: CASSPIGAGGNTIYF.

This clone was counted a single time. The chain uses TRBV19 and TRBJ2-1; D is ambiguous. V dropped 2 bases and J dropped 8 bases, with 13 bases sitting between them. Per the germline V gene, CDR1 is LNHDA and CDR2 is SQIVND (reference sequence). The CDR3 is made up of 14 amino acids. CDR3: CASSILRTPDEQFF. CDR3 nucleotides: TGTGCCAGTAGTATATTAAGGACGCCCGATGAGCAGTTCTTC. Using reference TRBV19 and TRBJ2-1 for the parts outside the CDR3, the full variable domain is DGGITQSPKYLFRKEGQNVTLSCEQNLNHDAMYWYRQDPGQGLRLIYYSQIVNDFQKGDIAEGYSVSREKKESFPLTVTSAQKNPTAFYLCASSILRTPDEQFFGPGTRLTVL.

The CDR3 nucleotides read TGTGCCAGCAGTTTCTCGGGAGGATACAATGAGCAGTTCTTC. Its translation: CASSFSGGYNEQFF. The rearrangement uses TRBV6-5 and TRBJ2-1, with TRBD2 matching over 7 bases. The length of the CDR3 is 14 residues. Germline V gene data show CDR1 as MNHEY and CDR2 as SVGAGI. J lost 4 bases, V lost 4 bases, and 4 bases had no gene match.

The J gene is TRBJ2-2, the V gene TRBV15; 16 bases are a match to TRBD2. J was trimmed by 5 bases and V by 5 bases; bases with no gene match: 8. Germline V gene lookup returns CDR1 LNHNV and CDR2 YYDKDF (reference sequence). The CDR3 is 18 amino acids. The CDR3 coding sequence is TGTGCCACCAGCTACGGGACTAGCGGGAGGGTGGGTACCGGGGAGCTGTTTTTT. Translating gives CATSYGTSGRVGTGELFF.

This clone was detected once. Other DNA sequences in the same sample also yield this CDR3. The V and J genes are TRBV28 and TRBJ1-5; TRBD1 matches 8 bases. V dropped 9 bases and J dropped 0; count of bases not matched to a gene: 4. This CDR3 region has 14 residues. The germline V gene encodes CDR1 MDHEN and CDR2 SYDVKM. In DNA form, the CDR3 reads TGTGCCAGTGCAGGGGGCTATAGCAATCAGCCCCAGCATTTT. It codes for CASAGGYSNQPQHF.

This clone has just one count. The chain recombines TRBV7-2 with TRBJ2-5, with 7 bases that match TRBD2. The germline V gene encodes CDR1 SGHTA and CDR2 FQGNSA. V shed 3 bases and J 1 base; nucleotides not matched to a gene: 8. The CDR3 has 16 residues. The CDR3 loop reads CASSFPTGGLQETQYF. DNA for the CDR3: TGTGCCAGCAGCTTTCCCACGGGAGGCCTCCAAGAGACCCAGTACTTC.

The chain has TRBV19 and TRBJ2-3; D is possibly TRBD2 (5 bases). In germline, CDR1 is LNHDA, CDR2 SQIVND (reference sequence). The CDR3 sequence is 16 residues long. Trimming pared 6 bases from V and 1 base from J, leaving 17 bases between. This CDR3 is CASSPLGWGGTDTQYF. CDR3 sequence (DNA): TGTGCCAGTAGCCCCCTCGGGTGGGGAGGCACAGATACGCAGTATTTT.

In the case of this clone: The sample has other DNA sequences that encode this CDR3 too. The chain has TRBV9 and TRBJ2-1; D is perhaps TRBD2 (6 bases). Germline-derived CDR1 and CDR2 are SGDLS and YYNGEE. The CDR3 has 13 residues. V was trimmed by 4 bases and J by 3 bases, leaving 8 bases between them. CDR3 DNA: TGTGCCAGCAGCCCGGGAGTCTACAATGAGCAGTTCTTC. Its translation: CASSPGVYNEQFF.

The chain uses TRBV5-6 and TRBJ2-1, with TRBD1 identical over 8 bases. Germline-derived CDR1 and CDR2 are SGHDT and YYEEEE. This CDR3 contains 13 residues. Germline trimming cut 4 bases from V and 7 bases from J; bases unmatched to any gene: 4. The CDR3 region has the DNA TGTGCCAGCAGCGCGGACAGGGTGAATGAGCAGTTCTTC. This sequence encodes CASSADRVNEQFF.

The V call is TRBV9, the J call TRBJ2-2; D is unresolved. V lost 0 bases and J lost 4, with 10 bases in between. Germline V CDR1 and CDR2: SGDLS, YYNGEE. This CDR3 has 15 amino acids. CDR3 bases: TGTGCCAGCAGCGTAGGGCCCGAGGTCACCGGGGAGCTGTTTTTT. Protein product: CASSVGPEVTGELFF.

In its sample, this clone was seen once. The chain is built from TRBV30 and TRBJ1-2; no firm D call. V lost 7 bases to trimming and J lost 4 bases, with 13 bases between them. Germline assignment: CDR1 GTSNPN and CDR2 SVGIG (reference sequence). The CDR3 is 12 residues long. The chain's CDR3 is CASLRLPYGYTF. DNA of the CDR3: TGTGCCTCCCTGCGGCTCCCCTATGGCTACACCTTC.

CDR3 nucleotides: TGTGCCAGCTCCGAAGTGGGGGGAAGCTCCTACGAGCAGTACTTC. This translates into CASSEVGGSSYEQYF. This chain links TRBV6-5 with TRBJ2-7; D may be TRBD2 (6 bases). V shed 8 bases and J shed 0 bases, with 17 bases lying between them. The CDR3 runs 15 residues. CDR1 and CDR2 from the germline V gene are MNHEY and SVGAGI.

The V and J genes are TRBV7-9 and TRBJ2-5; tentatively, D is TRBD1 or TRBD2 (5 bases each). V dropped 5 bases and J dropped 3 bases, with 13 bases sitting between them. Germline loops: CDR1 SEHNR, CDR2 FQNEAQ (reference sequence). The CDR3 sequence is 14 residues long. CDR3 DNA: TGTGCCAGCAGCCCCCGTGGGGGTGAAGAGACCCAGTACTTC. It is translated as CASSPRGGEETQYF.

The chain couples TRBV27 to TRBJ2-1; 8 positions match TRBD2. This CDR3 contains 14 residues. V dropped 6 bases and J dropped 7; count of bases not matched to a gene: 8. Germline V lookup: CDR1 MNHEY, CDR2 SMNVEV (reference sequence). Here the CDR3 reads CASSLLGGANEQFF. The CDR3 coding sequence is TGTGCCAGCAGCTTGCTCGGGGGGGCTAATGAGCAGTTCTTC.

This clone has only one observation. The gene calls are TRBV4-1 and TRBJ2-4, with 8 bases that match TRBD1. This CDR3 is built from 16 residues. CDR1 is MGHRA, CDR2 YSYEKL, per germline. J was trimmed by 5 bases and V by 1 base; bases with no gene match: 7. The chain's CDR3 is CASSQGSSDRENIQYF. CDR3 nucleotide sequence: TGCGCCAGCAGCCAAGGGTCCTCGGACAGGGAAAACATTCAGTACTTC.

This chain connects TRBV9 to TRBJ2-2; no firm D call. Germline-derived CDR1 and CDR2 are SGDLS and YYNGEE. The CDR3 runs to 16 residues. Trimming stripped 1 base from V and 5 bases from J, with 15 bases between. The CDR3: CASSVSGREITGELFF. CDR3 sequence (DNA): TGTGCCAGCAGCGTATCCGGGCGAGAAATAACCGGGGAGCTGTTTTTT.

The chain uses TRBV6-1 and TRBJ2-7, with D perhaps given as TRBD1 or TRBD2 (6 bases each). This CDR3 is 13 amino acids long. V lost 7 bases and J 3 bases, leaving 13 bases between the germline ends. CDR1 MNHNS and CDR2 SASEGT come from the germline V gene. The CDR3 loop reads CASMLGGGYEQYF. In nucleotides, the CDR3 is TGTGCCAGCATGTTAGGGGGAGGCTACGAGCAGTACTTC.

A single count supports this clone. The V call is TRBV11-2, the J call TRBJ1-4, with TRBD1 matching 8 bases. CDR1 is SGHAT and CDR2 is FQNNGV in the germline V gene. With 1 base clipped from V and 7 bases from J, the junction kept 8 bases outside the gene matches. CDR3 length equals 16 residues. The CDR3 sequence: CASSLGVRGTGEKLFF. In nucleotides, the CDR3 is TGTGCCAGCAGCTTAGGCGTGCGGGGGACAGGTGAAAAACTGTTTTTT. Looking up the rest from reference TRBV11-2 and TRBJ1-4 gives the full variable domain: EAGVAQSPRYKIIEKRQSVAFWCNPISGHATLYWYQQILGQGPKLLIQFQNNGVVDDSQLPKDRFSAERLKGVDSTLKIQPAKLEDSAVYLCASSLGVRGTGEKLFFGSGTQLSVL.

The V call is TRBV7-8, the J call TRBJ2-7; D is ambiguous. Germline CDR1 SGHVS, CDR2 FQNEAQ. Trimming shortened V by 4 bases and J by 0 bases, and 13 bases separated the two germline ends. There are 15 residues in the CDR3. The CDR3 DNA follows: TGTGCCAGCAGCTACGGGCAAGGCAGCTCCTACGAGCAGTACTTC. Translating gives CASSYGQGSSYEQYF. The full variable domain, completed using reference TRBV7-8 and TRBJ2-7, is GAGVSQSPRYKVAKRGQDVALRCDPISGHVSLFWYQQALGQGPEFLTYFQNEAQLDKSGLPSDRFFAERPEGSVSTLKIQRTQQEDSAVYLCASSYGQGSSYEQYFGPGTRLTVT.

V usage is TRBV7-3 and J usage is TRBJ2-7; 7 bases line up with TRBD1. The junction had 11 bases not matched to a gene; V was cut back by 5 bases and J by 4 bases. The CDR3 has 15 amino acids. Per germline, CDR1 SGHTA and CDR2 FQGTGA. CDR3 loop: CASSLRQGGTYEQYF. The CDR3 region has the DNA TGTGCCAGCAGCCTACGACAGGGTGGTACTTACGAGCAGTACTTC.

In its sample, this clone was seen once. The CDR3 spells CATQGASGTEAFF. The CDR3 bases are TGTGCCACCCAGGGGGCATCCGGCACTGAAGCTTTCTTT. V is TRBV19 and J is TRBJ1-1, with 8 bases matching TRBD1. The V segment lost 10 bases and the J segment 4 bases; nucleotides outside the gene matches: 8. CDR1 is LNHDA, CDR2 SQIVND, per germline (reference sequence). The CDR3 covers 13 residues. Combining the CDR3 with reference TRBV19 and TRBJ1-1 gives the whole variable domain DGGITQSPKYLFRKEGQNVTLSCEQNLNHDAMYWYRQDPGQGLRLIYYSQIVNDFQKGDIAEGYSVSREKKESFPLTVTSAQKNPTAFYLCATQGASGTEAFFGQGTRLTVV.